This paragraph reports one T cell receptor beta chain. Only in-frame clones appear in the TCRdb table, and some are missing; sequencing was by immunoSEQ multiplex PCR. The table records roughly 59,000 clones, approximately 92% of them present only once. This sample was included in a study of control samples from healthy donors and cancer patients. Germline V lookup: CDR1 SGHKS, CDR2 YYEKEE (reference sequence). V was pared by 4 bases and J by 4 bases, with 8 bases between. The CDR3 has 13 residues. This sequence joins TRBV5-5 and TRBJ2-2; D is unclear. This TCR was recovered from a middle-aged man with colorectal cancer. Sequenced: PBMCs. This chain's CDR3 is CASSTPVTGELFF. CDR3 in DNA: TGTGCCAGCAGCACCCCAGTCACCGGGGAGCTGTTTTTT.